Following are 19 T cell receptor beta chains from one sample sequenced in a study of blood T cell repertoires in COVID-19. The repertoire was sequenced with immunoSEQ multiplex PCR; TCRdb's copy has only in-frame clones and lacks some. The sample carries some 21,000 clones, 86% recorded once. The sample taken for sequencing was peripheral blood. The source of these receptors is a human donor with acute or convalescent COVID-19. The donor label of this sample is uncertain.

The chain has TRBV7-8 and TRBJ1-5; 8 bases map to TRBD1. Germline loops: CDR1 SGHVS, CDR2 FQNEAQ. Trimming took 5 bases from V and 7 from J; bases not matched to a gene: 7. The CDR3 is 14 residues long. The CDR3 region has the DNA TGTGCCAGCAGCCTGGACAGGGTAGGACAGCCCCAGCATTTT. Residues: CASSLDRVGQPQHF.

This clone was observed a handful of times. The chain joins TRBV5-6 to TRBJ1-2; D remains ambiguous. The V end was cut by 0 bases, the J end by 8 bases, with 17 bases between. CDR3 length equals 15 residues. CDR1 SGHDT and CDR2 YYEEEE come from the germline V gene. The CDR3, as DNA: TGTGCCAGCAGCTTGGGCCCCATGGGGAGGGTAGGCTACACCTTC. Protein product: CASSLGPMGRVGYTF. The whole variable domain, filled in from reference TRBV5-6 and TRBJ1-2, reads DAGVTQSPTHLIKTRGQQVTLRCSPKSGHDTVSWYQQALGQGPQFIFQYYEEEERQRGNFPDRFSGHQFPNYSSELNVNALLLGDSALYLCASSLGPMGRVGYTFGSGTRLTVV.

This clone was seen just once. J is TRBJ1-2 and V is TRBV2; a possible D gene is TRBD1 (5 bases). The CDR3 length is 13 residues. The germline gives CDR1 SNHLY, CDR2 FYNNEI. V was trimmed by 0 bases and J by 7 bases, leaving 9 bases between them. CDR3 nucleotides: TGTGCCAGCAGTGAAGCGCAGGGCGGTGGCTACACCTTC. This gives the protein CASSEAQGGGYTF. Full variable domain (remainder filled in from reference TRBV2 and TRBJ1-2): EPEVTQTPSHQVTQMGQEVILRCVPISNHLYFYWYRQILGQKVEFLVSFYNNEISEKSEIFDDQFSVERPDGSNFTLKIRSTKLEDSAMYFCASSEAQGGGYTFGSGTRLTVV.

The V and J genes are TRBV19 and TRBJ2-7; TRBD1 matches 10 bases. Unmatched junction bases numbered 4, after V lost 8 bases and J lost 0 bases. This CDR3 has 14 residues. Germline V lookup: CDR1 LNHDA, CDR2 SQIVND (reference sequence). CDR3 protein: CASGDRGNSYEQYF. CDR3 in DNA: TGTGCCAGTGGGGACAGGGGTAACTCCTACGAGCAGTACTTC.

This chain links TRBV3-1 (or the pseudogene TRBV3-2) with TRBJ1-1, with D hard to call. The germline V gene encodes CDR1 LGHDT and CDR2 YNNKEL (reference sequence). V was shortened by 1 base and J by 2 bases, with 5 bases between the two germline ends. There are 13 residues in the CDR3. The CDR3 spells CASSQGLNTEAFF. The CDR3 coding sequence is TGTGCCAGCAGCCAAGGTCTAAACACTGAAGCTTTCTTT.

The chain combines TRBV29-1 with TRBJ2-3; TRBD1 agrees at 8 bases. Germline V lookup: CDR1 SQVTM, CDR2 ANQGSEA. Losses at the gene ends were 6 bases for V and 3 bases for J; bases not matched to a gene: 5. The CDR3 has 13 amino acids. The CDR3 reads CSVKDRVTDTQYF. The DNA for the CDR3 is TGCAGCGTAAAGGACAGGGTAACAGATACGCAGTATTTT.

This clone was observed once. This CDR3 reads CASSLWTSSYNEQFF. The CDR3 region has the DNA TGCGCCAGCAGCTTGTGGACAAGCTCCTACAATGAGCAGTTCTTC. The chain recombines TRBV5-1 with TRBJ2-1; the D gene is possibly TRBD1 (5 bases). Germline V gene data show CDR1 as SGHRS and CDR2 as YFSETQ. The CDR3 has 15 amino acids. V was clipped by 1 base and J by 0 bases, with 8 bases between them.

V is TRBV14 and J is TRBJ2-2, with D perhaps matching TRBD2 (6 bases). V lost 1 base, J lost 3 bases, and 12 bases lay in between. CDR3 length equals 16 residues. CDR1 is SGHDN and CDR2 is FVKESK in the germline V gene. CDR3 sequence reads: CASSQGSGWYTGELFF. Written as DNA, the CDR3 is TGTGCCAGCAGCCAAGGCAGCGGGTGGTACACCGGGGAGCTGTTTTTT.

The chain is built from TRBV15 and TRBJ1-1, with D possibly matching TRBD1 (5 bases). V shed 1 base and J shed 1 base, with 13 bases lying between them. CDR1 and CDR2 (germline): LNHNV, YYDKDF (reference sequence). There are 16 residues in the CDR3. In DNA, the CDR3 is TGTGCCACCAGCAGAGCGGCAGGGATGGGGAACACTGAAGCTTTCTTT. Translating it yields CATSRAAGMGNTEAFF.

The chain has TRBV6-6 and TRBJ1-6, with TRBD1 as a possible D gene (5 bases). The CDR3 extends over 12 amino acids. Germline CDR1 MNHNY, CDR2 SVGAGI (reference sequence). Trimming pared 7 bases from V and 9 bases from J, leaving 10 bases between. The CDR3 DNA is TGTGCCAGCACATGGGACTCTTCACCCCTCCACTTT. Its protein product is CASTWDSSPLHF.

The chain uses TRBV5-5 and TRBJ2-5, with TRBD2 as a possible D gene (6 bases). The CDR3 runs to 16 residues. V gave up 0 bases and J gave up 5 bases, with 17 bases separating them. Germline V gene data show CDR1 as SGHKS and CDR2 as YYEKEE (reference sequence). The CDR3 DNA is TGTGCCAGCAGCTTGGGACTTCGGAGGGGATGGGAGACCCAGTACTTC. It is translated as CASSLGLRRGWETQYF.

The rearrangement joins TRBV7-2 to TRBJ1-6; TRBD1 matches at 11 bases. CDR1 and CDR2 from the germline V gene are SGHTA and FQGNSA. The J segment lost 9 bases and the V segment lost 2 bases, leaving 3 bases of the junction unmatched. The CDR3 length is 15 residues. The CDR3 loop is CASSLNGQGASPLHF. CDR3 nucleotides: TGTGCCAGCAGCTTAAATGGACAGGGGGCTTCACCCCTCCACTTT.

The chain has TRBV6-6 and TRBJ1-1; D ambiguous. CDR1 MNHNY and CDR2 SVGAGI come from the germline V gene (reference sequence). CDR3 length: 13 residues. V lost 7 bases to trimming and J lost 1 base, with 10 bases between them. CDR3 nucleotides: TGTGCCAGCACCCGTGTCGGGAACACTGAAGCTTTCTTT. It specifies CASTRVGNTEAFF.

This clone showed up just once. The chain employs TRBV6-6 and TRBJ2-7; possibly TRBD1 for D (5 bases). The CDR3 has 15 amino acids. Germline V gene data show CDR1 as MNHNY and CDR2 as SVGAGI (reference sequence). V was trimmed by 0 bases and J by 6 bases, leaving 15 bases between them. The CDR3 spells CASSYSAGSSSEQYF. The CDR3 DNA is TGTGCCAGCAGTTACTCAGCAGGGTCGTCATCCGAGCAGTACTTC.

The chain couples TRBV7-2 to TRBJ1-2; 7 bases are a match to TRBD1. CDR1 is SGHTA, CDR2 FQGNSA, per germline. V was pared by 5 bases and J by 8 bases, with 8 bases of the junction left unmatched. There are 13 residues in the CDR3. The DNA of the CDR3 is TGTGCCAGCAGCGCCCCGACAGGGAACGGCTACACCTTC. Translation gives CASSAPTGNGYTF.

CDR3 DNA sequence: TGTGCCAGCAGCCACCGGTCGTTTAATTCACCCCTCCACTTT. Encoded protein: CASSHRSFNSPLHF. The genes are TRBV14 and TRBJ1-6; D ambiguous. Between the trimmed V and J ends, which lost 3 bases and 6 bases, there was a span of 9 bases. The CDR3 loop spans 14 amino acids. Germline CDR1 and CDR2: SGHDN and FVKESK.

In its sample, this clone was seen a few times. The chain has TRBV5-1 and TRBJ2-7; a weak D match, TRBD1 (5 bases). Germline V CDR1 and CDR2: SGHRS, YFSETQ. The germline V and J ends were trimmed by 4 bases and 1 base, with 12 bases remaining between them. This CDR3 region has 14 residues. The CDR3 loop reads CASSPDTNSYEQYF. CDR3 sequence (DNA): TGCGCCAGCAGCCCGGACACGAATTCCTACGAGCAGTACTTC.

The V and J genes are TRBV6-5 and TRBJ1-2; 8 positions match TRBD1. Per germline, CDR1 MNHEY and CDR2 SVGAGI. The V segment lost 6 bases and the J segment 2 bases; nucleotides outside the gene matches: 8. The CDR3 sequence is 15 residues long. For the CDR3, the DNA is TGTGCCAGCAGGGCCATAGACAGGGGAAACTATGGCTACACCTTC. It is translated as CASRAIDRGNYGYTF.

The chain links TRBV4-1 to TRBJ1-6; D uncertain. CDR3 length: 16 amino acids. V gave up 0 bases and J gave up 4 bases, with 10 bases separating them. Germline-derived CDR1 and CDR2 are MGHRA and YSYEKL. As DNA, the CDR3 is TGCGCCAGCAGCCAAGATCTCGCGGCGTATAATTCACCCCTCCACTTT. Residues: CASSQDLAAYNSPLHF.